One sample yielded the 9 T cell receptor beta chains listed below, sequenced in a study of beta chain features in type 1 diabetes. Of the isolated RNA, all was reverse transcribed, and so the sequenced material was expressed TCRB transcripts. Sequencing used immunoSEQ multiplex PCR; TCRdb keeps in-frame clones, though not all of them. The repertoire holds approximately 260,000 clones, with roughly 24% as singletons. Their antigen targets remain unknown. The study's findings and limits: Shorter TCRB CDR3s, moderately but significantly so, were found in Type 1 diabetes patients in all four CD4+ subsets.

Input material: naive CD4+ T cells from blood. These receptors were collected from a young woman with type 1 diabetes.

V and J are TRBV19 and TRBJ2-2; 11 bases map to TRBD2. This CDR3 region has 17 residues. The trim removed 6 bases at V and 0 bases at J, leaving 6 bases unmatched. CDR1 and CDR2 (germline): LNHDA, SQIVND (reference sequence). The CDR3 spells CASSKGLAVTNTGELFF. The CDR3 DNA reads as TGTGCCAGTAGCAAGGGACTAGCGGTAACGAACACCGGGGAGCTGTTTTTT.

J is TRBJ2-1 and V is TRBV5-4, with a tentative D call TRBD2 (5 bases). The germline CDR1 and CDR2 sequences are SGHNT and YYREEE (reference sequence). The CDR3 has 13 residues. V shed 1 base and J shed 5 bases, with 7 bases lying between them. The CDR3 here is CASSLKRNNEQFF. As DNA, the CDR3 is TGTGCCAGCAGCTTGAAGCGGAACAATGAGCAGTTCTTC.

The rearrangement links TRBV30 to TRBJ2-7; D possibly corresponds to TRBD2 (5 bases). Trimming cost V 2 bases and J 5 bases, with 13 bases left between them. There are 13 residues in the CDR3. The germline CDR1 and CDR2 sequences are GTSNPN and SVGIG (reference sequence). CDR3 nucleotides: TGTGCCTGGAGTATCGGGGTAGGGAACGAGCAGTACTTC. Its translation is CAWSIGVGNEQYF.

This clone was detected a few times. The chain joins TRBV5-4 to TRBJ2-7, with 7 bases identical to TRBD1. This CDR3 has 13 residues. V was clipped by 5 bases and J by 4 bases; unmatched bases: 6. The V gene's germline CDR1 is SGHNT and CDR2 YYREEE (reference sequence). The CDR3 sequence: CASSRDSYYEQYF. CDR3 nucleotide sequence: TGTGCCAGCAGTCGGGACAGCTATTACGAGCAGTACTTC.

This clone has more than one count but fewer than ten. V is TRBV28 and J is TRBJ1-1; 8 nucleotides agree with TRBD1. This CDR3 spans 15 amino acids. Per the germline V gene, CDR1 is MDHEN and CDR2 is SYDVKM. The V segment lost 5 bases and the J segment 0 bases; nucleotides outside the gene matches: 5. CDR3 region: CASSATGVVNTEAFF. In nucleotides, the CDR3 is TGTGCCAGCAGTGCGACAGGGGTTGTGAACACTGAAGCTTTCTTT.

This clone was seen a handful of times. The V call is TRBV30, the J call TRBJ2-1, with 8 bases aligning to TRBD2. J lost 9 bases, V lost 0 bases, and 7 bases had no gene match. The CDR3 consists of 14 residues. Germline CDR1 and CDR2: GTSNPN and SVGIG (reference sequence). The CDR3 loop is CAWSVLSGTSEQFF. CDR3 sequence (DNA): TGTGCCTGGAGTGTGCTTAGCGGGACAAGTGAGCAGTTCTTC.

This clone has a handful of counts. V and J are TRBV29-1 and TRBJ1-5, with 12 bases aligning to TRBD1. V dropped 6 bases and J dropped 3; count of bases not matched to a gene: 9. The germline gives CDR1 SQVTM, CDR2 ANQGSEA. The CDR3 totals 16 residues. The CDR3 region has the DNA TGCAGCGTAGCCGGGACAGGGGGCGCGTCCAATCAGCCCCAGCATTTT. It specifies CSVAGTGGASNQPQHF.

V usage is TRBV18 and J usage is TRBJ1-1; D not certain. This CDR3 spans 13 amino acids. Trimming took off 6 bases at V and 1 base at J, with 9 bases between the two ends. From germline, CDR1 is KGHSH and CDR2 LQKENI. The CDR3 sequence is CASSPDWNTEAFF. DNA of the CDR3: TGTGCCAGCTCCCCAGACTGGAACACTGAAGCTTTCTTT.

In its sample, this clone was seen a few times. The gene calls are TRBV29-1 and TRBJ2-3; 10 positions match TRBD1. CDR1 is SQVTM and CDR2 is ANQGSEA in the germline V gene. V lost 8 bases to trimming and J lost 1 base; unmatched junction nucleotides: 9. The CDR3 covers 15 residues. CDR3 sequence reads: CSLAGDRGGTDTQYF. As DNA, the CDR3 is TGCAGCCTCGCAGGGGACAGGGGAGGCACAGATACGCAGTATTTT.